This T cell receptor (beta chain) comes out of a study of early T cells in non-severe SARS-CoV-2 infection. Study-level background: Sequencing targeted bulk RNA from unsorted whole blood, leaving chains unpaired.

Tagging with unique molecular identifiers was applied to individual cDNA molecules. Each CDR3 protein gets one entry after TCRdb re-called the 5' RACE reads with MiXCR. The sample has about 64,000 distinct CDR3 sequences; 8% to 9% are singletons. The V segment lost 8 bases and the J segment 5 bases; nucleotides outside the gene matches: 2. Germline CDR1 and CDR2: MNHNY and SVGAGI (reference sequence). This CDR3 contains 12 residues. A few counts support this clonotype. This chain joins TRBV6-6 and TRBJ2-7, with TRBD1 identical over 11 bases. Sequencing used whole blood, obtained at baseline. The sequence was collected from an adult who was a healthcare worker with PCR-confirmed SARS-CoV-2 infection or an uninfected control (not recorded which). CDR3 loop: CASGQGANEQYF. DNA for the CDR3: TGTGCCAGCGGACAGGGGGCCAACGAGCAGTACTTC.